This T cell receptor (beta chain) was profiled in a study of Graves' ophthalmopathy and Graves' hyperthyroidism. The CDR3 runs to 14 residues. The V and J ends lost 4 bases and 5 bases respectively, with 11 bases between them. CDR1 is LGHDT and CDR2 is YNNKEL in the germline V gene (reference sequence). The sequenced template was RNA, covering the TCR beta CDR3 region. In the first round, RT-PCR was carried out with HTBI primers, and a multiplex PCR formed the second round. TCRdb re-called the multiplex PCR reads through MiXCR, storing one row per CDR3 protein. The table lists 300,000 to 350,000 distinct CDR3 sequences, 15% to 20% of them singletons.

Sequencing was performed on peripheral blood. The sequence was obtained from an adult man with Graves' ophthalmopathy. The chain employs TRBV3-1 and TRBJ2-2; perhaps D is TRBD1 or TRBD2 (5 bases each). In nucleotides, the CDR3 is TGTGCCAGCAGCCCGGGACCGGGAACCGGGGAGCTGTTTTTT. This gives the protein CASSPGPGTGELFF.